The clone carrying this TCR beta chain has just one count. Profiled with immunoSEQ multiplex PCR; TCRdb holds only in-frame clones, not every one. The table has about 350,000 clones, more than 85% seen once. This sample stems from a study of Ad26.COV2.S vaccination and SARS-CoV-2 variants. Study at large: Recipients of Ad26.COV2.S got it intramuscularly, once or twice 56 days apart.

This sample's treatment: roughly 20 received Ad26.COV2.S at low or high dose, single or two shots; 5 received placebo; per-sample allocation not given. Sampling was performed 63 days after the first vaccine or placebo injection. Trimming took 7 bases from V and 8 from J; bases not matched to a gene: 18. The CDR3 has 15 amino acids. In germline, CDR1 is SQVTM, CDR2 ANQGSEA. This receptor was obtained from a person aged 18-65 years who received the Ad26.COV2.S COVID-19 vaccine or a placebo. The material sequenced was peripheral blood, taken in a trial of Ad26.COV2.S vaccine versus placebo. The rearrangement uses TRBV29-1 and TRBJ2-3, with 7 bases that match TRBD2. The CDR3 DNA follows: TGCAGCGGAGCCCGTCAGCGGGGCAGCCGGGGTACGCAGTATTTT. The encoded protein is CSGARQRGSRGTQYF.